This T cell receptor (beta chain) was identified during a study of cytomegalovirus exposure and HLA in healthy donors. The study ran its PCR with 60 Vbeta and 13 Jbeta primers. Data came from immunoSEQ multiplex PCR; TCRdb stores just in-frame clones and leaves some out. This sample has about 120,000 clones, with approximately 8% found just once. Germline V gene lookup returns CDR1 GTSNPN and CDR2 SVGIG (reference sequence). The CDR3 extends over 13 amino acids. V dropped 2 bases and J dropped 2 bases, with 7 bases sitting between them. A few counts support this clone. This sample also contains other DNA sequences that code for the same CDR3.

The sample consisted of PBMCs. This sequence joins TRBV30 and TRBJ2-1; D perhaps matches TRBD2 (5 bases). This sequence originates from a woman between 35 and 50 years old in good health and CMV-seropositive. CDR3 in amino acids: CAWSPGTYNEQFF. The CDR3 nucleotides read TGTGCCTGGAGTCCCGGGACCTACAATGAGCAGTTCTTC. The entire variable domain, with the rest obtained from reference TRBV30 and TRBJ2-1, is as follows: SQTIHQWPATLVQPVGSPLSLECTVEGTSNPNLYWYRQAAGRGLQLLFYSVGIGQISSEVPQNLSASRPQDRQFILSSKKLLLSDSGFYLCAWSPGTYNEQFFGPGTRLTVL.